The 17 T cell receptor beta chains below all came from one sample that was sequenced in a study of regulatory T cells in long-lasting Graves disease. Time point of the sample: newly diagnosed GD, antithyroid drugs for less than 3 months. The TCR library used RNA extracted from PBMCs. Assembly of TCR beta libraries relied on iRepertoire HTBI primers together with Arm-PCR of CDR3 regions. One entry per CDR3 protein, called by TCRdb with MiXCR from the multiplex PCR reads. Of hundreds of thousands of distinct CDR3 sequences listed, approximately 16% are singletons. This sample was shared with a second study, whose subject was T cells in Graves' hyperthyroidism and ophthalmopathy.

Here the sequenced sample was peripheral blood mononuclear cells (PBMCs), taken at new diagnosis, from a patient treated with antithyroid drugs. These receptors were collected from a man in his forties with Graves disease.

This clonotype was seen ten or more times. The chain combines TRBV30 with TRBJ1-5; D is uncertain. The germline V and J ends were trimmed by 0 bases and 4 bases, with 10 bases remaining between them. This CDR3 contains 14 residues. CDR1 and CDR2 from the germline V gene are GTSNPN and SVGIG (reference sequence). CDR3: CAWSVVQTNQPQHF. The CDR3, as DNA: TGTGCCTGGAGTGTTGTACAGACTAATCAGCCCCAGCATTTT.

This clonotype was observed many times. The chain couples TRBV2 to TRBJ1-6, with D maybe TRBD1 (5 bases). V dropped 7 bases and J dropped 9 bases, with 13 bases sitting between them. Germline V gene sequence: CDR1 SNHLY, CDR2 FYNNEI. The CDR3 has 13 amino acids. The CDR3 sequence: CASNFDSLSPLHF. The CDR3 bases are TGTGCCAGCAATTTTGACAGCCTTTCACCCCTCCACTTT. The full variable domain, rest sourced from reference TRBV2 and TRBJ1-6, is EPEVTQTPSHQVTQMGQEVILRCVPISNHLYFYWYRQILGQKVEFLVSFYNNEISEKSEIFDDQFSVERPDGSNFTLKIRSTKLEDSAMYFCASNFDSLSPLHFGNGTRLTVT.

The sample holds many counts of this clonotype. This rearrangement joins TRBV5-1 to TRBJ1-1, with unresolved D. CDR3 length: 16 residues. Germline CDR1 and CDR2: SGHRS and YFSETQ. V was trimmed by 0 bases and J by 1 base, leaving 13 bases between them. In DNA, the CDR3 is TGCGCCAGCAGCTTGGACAGTGGAGAATGGAACACTGAAGCTTTCTTT. This codes for CASSLDSGEWNTEAFF.

This clonotype has ten or more counts. The chain is built from TRBV19 and TRBJ2-7, with D possibly matching TRBD2 (6 bases). With 1 base removed from V and 6 bases from J, the gap between germline ends came to 10 bases. This CDR3 contains 13 residues. From germline, CDR1 is LNHDA and CDR2 SQIVND (reference sequence). CDR3 protein: CASSIVSGGEQYF. For the CDR3, the DNA is TGTGCCAGTAGTATAGTCTCCGGGGGCGAGCAGTACTTC.

As for this clonotype: This may come from a read error, since a much larger clone is one base off. The chain combines TRBV7-2 with TRBJ2-1; D unresolved. Germline assignment: CDR1 SGHTA and CDR2 FQGNSA. V was shortened by 1 base and J by 10 bases, with 17 bases between the two germline ends. This CDR3 is 15 amino acids long. Here the CDR3 reads CASSLDYAISYEQFF. As DNA, the CDR3 is TGTGCCAGCAGCTTAGATTACGCCATCTCCTACGAGCAGTTCTTC.

The chain links TRBV5-5 to TRBJ1-3; D is undetermined. This CDR3 is 18 amino acids long. CDR1 SGHKS and CDR2 YYEKEE come from the germline V gene (reference sequence). With 4 bases removed from V and 4 bases from J, the gap between germline ends came to 24 bases. DNA for the CDR3: TGTGCCAGCAGCCAAGAACCGAGCGAGTTTACTGGAGGAAACACCATATATTTT. Its protein is CASSQEPSEFTGGNTIYF.

The chain is built from TRBV29-1 and TRBJ2-7; 8 bases are shared with TRBD1. CDR3 length equals 14 residues. Trimming cost V 4 bases and J 6 bases; bases outside gene matches: 11. Per the germline V gene, CDR1 is SQVTM and CDR2 is ANQGSEA. This CDR3 is CSVAPGQGRVEQYF. In DNA, the CDR3 is TGCAGCGTTGCTCCCGGACAGGGTAGGGTCGAGCAGTACTTC.

In the case of this clonotype: Since a far larger clone is one base different, this is likely a read error. The chain carries TRBV20-1 and TRBJ2-3, with 9 bases identical to TRBD2. The end of the DNA is better explained by TRBJ2-7, so the J call may be wrong. Germline CDR1 reads DFQATT; CDR2 reads SNEGSKA (reference sequence). The CDR3 loop spans 14 amino acids. CDR3 sequence (DNA): TGCAGTGCTAGAACACTAGCGGGCAGAAATGAGCAGTACTTC. Translating gives CSARTLAGRNEQYF.

There are many counts of this clonotype. This rearrangement joins TRBV15 to TRBJ1-5; D unclear. The CDR3 sequence is 12 residues long. V was trimmed by 3 bases and J by 5 bases, leaving 5 bases between them. Germline CDR1 is LNHNV and CDR2 is YYDKDF (reference sequence). CDR3 amino acids: CATSSGDQPQHF. In DNA, the CDR3 is TGTGCCACCAGCAGTGGGGATCAGCCCCAGCATTTT.

As regards this clonotype: With a much larger clone just one base away, this may be a read error. The chain is built from TRBV20-1 and TRBJ2-1; 10 bases agree with TRBD1. The germline V gene has CDR1 DFQATT and CDR2 SNEGSKA (reference sequence). The CDR3 spans 15 residues. This CDR3 is CSARGRVDRGNERFF. CDR3 bases: TGCAGTGCTAGAGGACGGGTGGACAGGGGGAATGAGCGGTTCTTC.

This clonotype was seen a few times. In DNA, the CDR3 is TGTGCCAGCAGCTTAGCGGCCGGGGGGCTCAACACCATATATTTT. Translating gives CASSLAAGGLNTIYF. This sequence joins TRBV7-9 and TRBJ1-3; perhaps TRBD1 as D (6 bases). CDR3 length: 15 residues. Between the trimmed V and J ends, which lost 0 bases and 7 bases, there was a span of 13 bases. Germline CDR1 and CDR2: SEHNR and FQNEAQ (reference sequence).

J is TRBJ2-6 and V is TRBV14, with D perhaps assigned TRBD1 or TRBD2 (5 bases each). The V gene lost 3 bases and the J gene lost 0 bases, with 12 bases spanning the gap. Germline CDR1 reads SGHDN; CDR2 reads FVKESK. The CDR3 extends over 17 amino acids. In DNA, the CDR3 is TGTGCCAGCAGCCAGCCCGGGACGGTCTCTGGGGCCAACGTCCTGACTTTC. Amino acids: CASSQPGTVSGANVLTF. The full variable domain, in which reference TRBV14 and TRBJ2-6 provide the parts outside the CDR3, is EAGVTQFPSHSVIEKGQTVTLRCDPISGHDNLYWYRRVMGKEIKFLLHFVKESKQDESGMPNNRFLAERTGGTYSTLKVQPAELEDSGVYFCASSQPGTVSGANVLTFGAGSRLTVL.

This clonotype has a count of ten or more. The rearrangement links TRBV30 to TRBJ2-3; the match to TRBD2 covers 7 bases. The trim removed 1 base at V and 5 bases at J, leaving 0 bases unmatched. This CDR3 region has 12 residues. Germline CDR1 GTSNPN, CDR2 SVGIG (reference sequence). The CDR3 region has the DNA TGTGCCTGGAGTGGGGGGGGAGATACGCAGTATTTT. Translating gives CAWSGGGDTQYF. Full variable domain (rest looked up from reference TRBV30 and TRBJ2-3): SQTIHQWPATLVQPVGSPLSLECTVEGTSNPNLYWYRQAAGRGLQLLFYSVGIGQISSEVPQNLSASRPQDRQFILSSKKLLLSDSGFYLCAWSGGGDTQYFGPGTRLTVL.

The sample holds many counts of this clonotype. The rearrangement uses TRBV3-1 and TRBJ1-1; a possible D gene is TRBD1 (6 bases). V was cut by 6 bases and J by 6 bases, with 8 bases left in between. The germline V gene has CDR1 LGHDT and CDR2 YNNKEL (reference sequence). The CDR3 length is 11 residues. Written as DNA, the CDR3 is TGTGCCAGCAGTCACAGGGCTGAAGCTTTCTTT. It yields the protein CASSHRAEAFF.

The V gene is TRBV11-3, the J gene TRBJ2-7; D might be TRBD1 (5 bases). The CDR3 is 14 amino acids. The V and J ends lost 5 bases and 5 bases respectively, with 16 bases between them. CDR1 and CDR2 (germline): SGHNT, YENEEA. The CDR3 DNA is TGTGCCAGCAGCGGACGACCGCAGGGTGACGAGCAGTACTTC. Its translation: CASSGRPQGDEQYF.

This clonotype turned up a few times. The chain carries TRBV20-1 and TRBJ2-1; 7 nucleotides line up with TRBD1. This CDR3 comprises 12 residues. Per the germline V gene, CDR1 is DFQATT and CDR2 is SNEGSKA (reference sequence). The ends lost 2 bases at V and 8 bases at J; junction bases unmatched: 3. CDR3 in amino acids: CSARSDRDEQFF. The CDR3 DNA reads TGCAGTGCTAGATCCGACAGGGATGAGCAGTTCTTC.

The sample holds many counts of this clonotype. The CDR3 DNA reads TGCGCCAGCAGCGTAGACCCAACAAGCTCCTACAATGAGCAGTTCTTC. This translates into CASSVDPTSSYNEQFF. This sequence joins TRBV5-1 and TRBJ2-1; no definite D call. V was pared by 4 bases and J by 0 bases, with 14 bases between. Germline lookup yields CDR1 SGHRS and CDR2 YFSETQ. The CDR3 spans 16 residues.